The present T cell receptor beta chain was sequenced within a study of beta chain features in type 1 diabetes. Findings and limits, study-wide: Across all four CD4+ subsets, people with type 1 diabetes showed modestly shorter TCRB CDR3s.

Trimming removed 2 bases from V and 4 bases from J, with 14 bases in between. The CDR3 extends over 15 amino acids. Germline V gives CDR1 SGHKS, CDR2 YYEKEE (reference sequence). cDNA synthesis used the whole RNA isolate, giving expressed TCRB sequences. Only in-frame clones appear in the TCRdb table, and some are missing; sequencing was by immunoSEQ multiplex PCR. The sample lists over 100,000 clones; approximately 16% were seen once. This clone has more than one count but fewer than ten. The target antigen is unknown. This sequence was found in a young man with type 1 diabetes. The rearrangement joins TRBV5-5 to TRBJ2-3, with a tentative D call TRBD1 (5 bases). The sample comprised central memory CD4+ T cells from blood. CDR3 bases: TGTGCCAGCAGCTTAGATGGGGCTAAGCCAGATACGCAGTATTTT. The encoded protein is CASSLDGAKPDTQYF. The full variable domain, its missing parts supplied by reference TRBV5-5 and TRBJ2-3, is DAGVTQSPTHLIKTRGQQVTLRCSPISGHKSVSWYQQVLGQGPQFIFQYYEKEERGRGNFPDRFSARQFPNYSSELNVNALLLGDSALYLCASSLDGAKPDTQYFGPGTRLTVL.